A single sample gave rise to the 31 T cell receptor beta chains below, sequenced in a study of PD-1 blockade in mismatch repair-deficient tumors. Sequencing was performed with immunoSEQ multiplex PCR; in TCRdb, only in-frame clones are kept and a portion is missing. This repertoire shows more than 95,000 clones, 85% to 90% found once; its top ten account for approximately 15%. This sample comprised peripheral blood, obtained 44 weeks after starting pembrolizumab. The receptor set was obtained from an adult with mismatch repair-deficient cancer.

The CDR3 spells CSGILAGVQFF. CDR3 sequence (DNA): TGCAGCGGTATCCTAGCGGGTGTACAGTTCTTC. This rearrangement joins TRBV29-1 to TRBJ2-1; 8 bases are a match to TRBD2. The V and J ends lost 7 bases and 13 bases, in that order; junction bases with no gene match: 9. The CDR3 is 11 residues long. The germline V gene encodes CDR1 SQVTM and CDR2 ANQGSEA.

The J gene is TRBJ2-2, the V gene TRBV27; possibly TRBD2 for D (6 bases). V dropped 5 bases and J dropped 0 bases, with 10 bases sitting between them. CDR1 is MNHEY, CDR2 SMNVEV, per germline (reference sequence). The CDR3 has 15 amino acids. CDR3: CASSPGLPNTGELFF. CDR3 bases: TGTGCCAGCAGTCCGGGACTCCCGAACACCGGGGAGCTGTTTTTT.

The chain has TRBV6-1 and TRBJ2-1; 11 bases are a match to TRBD2. Trimming cost V 3 bases and J 10 bases; bases outside gene matches: 11. This CDR3 spans 16 amino acids. Germline V gene lookup returns CDR1 MNHNS and CDR2 SASEGT. The CDR3 DNA is TGTGCCAGCAGTGAGGGACTAGCGGATCTACCTCGGGAGCAGTTCTTC. It translates to CASSEGLADLPREQFF.

V usage is TRBV19 and J usage is TRBJ2-7; D may match TRBD1 or TRBD2 (6 bases each). The CDR3 totals 15 residues. Trimming pared 3 bases from V and 5 bases from J, leaving 17 bases between. The germline CDR1 and CDR2 sequences are LNHDA and SQIVND (reference sequence). Written as DNA, the CDR3 is TGTGCCAGTAGTATCATGGGGGGCCAATGGAACGAGCAGTACTTC. This gives the protein CASSIMGGQWNEQYF.

This clone was detected a few times. The chain uses TRBV19 and TRBJ2-3, with D unclear. Germline loops: CDR1 LNHDA, CDR2 SQIVND (reference sequence). V shed 1 base and J shed 6 bases, with 2 bases lying between them. CDR3 length equals 11 residues. Written as DNA, the CDR3 is TGTGCCAGTAGTATAGCTGATACGCAGTATTTT. It codes for CASSIADTQYF.

Comment on this clone: Other DNA sequences of this sample code for an identical CDR3. The chain links TRBV9 to TRBJ2-7; no reliable D call. Trimming removed 0 bases from V and 1 base from J, with 5 bases in between. The CDR3 is 13 residues long. The germline V gene encodes CDR1 SGDLS and CDR2 YYNGEE. The CDR3 spells CASSVDGSYEQYF. As DNA, the CDR3 is TGTGCCAGCAGCGTAGACGGATCCTACGAGCAGTACTTC.

The gene calls are TRBV4-3 and TRBJ1-2; 7 bases fit TRBD1. CDR3 length: 14 amino acids. V dropped 1 base and J dropped 7; count of bases not matched to a gene: 6. Germline CDR1 is LGHNA and CDR2 is YSLEER. CDR3 loop: CASSQGRTGSGYTF. The CDR3 nucleotides read TGCGCCAGCAGCCAAGGACGGACAGGTTCTGGCTACACCTTC.

The J gene is TRBJ2-7, the V gene TRBV2, with a possible D match to TRBD2 (5 bases). Germline CDR1 is SNHLY and CDR2 is FYNNEI. V was clipped by 6 bases and J by 2 bases, with 11 bases between them. The CDR3 sequence is 13 residues long. This chain's CDR3 is CASSGRAAYEQYF. CDR3 sequence (DNA): TGTGCCAGCAGCGGGCGGGCAGCCTACGAGCAGTACTTC. The variable domain in full, with the rest retrieved from reference TRBV2 and TRBJ2-7, is EPEVTQTPSHQVTQMGQEVILRCVPISNHLYFYWYRQILGQKVEFLVSFYNNEISEKSEIFDDQFSVERPDGSNFTLKIRSTKLEDSAMYFCASSGRAAYEQYFGPGTRLTVT.

V is TRBV14 and J is TRBJ2-7; TRBD1 matches at 7 bases. Germline loops: CDR1 SGHDN, CDR2 FVKESK. The CDR3 consists of 15 residues. V lost 1 base, J lost 4 bases, and 7 bases stayed unmatched. The CDR3 is CASSQGGGGWYEQYF. CDR3 coding DNA: TGTGCCAGCAGCCAAGGAGGGGGCGGCTGGTACGAGCAGTACTTC.

The J gene is TRBJ2-1, the V gene TRBV19; 16 bases are shared with TRBD2. The CDR3 is made up of 16 amino acids. Germline trimming cut 3 bases from V and 10 bases from J; bases unmatched to any gene: 6. Germline V gene data show CDR1 as LNHDA and CDR2 as SQIVND (reference sequence). CDR3 sequence reads: CASSIRWGLAGGEQFF. CDR3 nucleotides: TGTGCCAGTAGTATCAGGTGGGGACTAGCGGGAGGGGAGCAGTTCTTC.

V and J are TRBV7-6 and TRBJ2-7; 10 bases are shared with TRBD2. The CDR3 length is 15 residues. The V segment lost 5 bases and the J segment 1 base; nucleotides outside the gene matches: 5. Germline CDR1 reads SGHVS; CDR2 reads FNYEAQ. The CDR3 DNA sequence: TGTGCCAGCAGCACTGGGACTAGCGTTTCCTACGAGCAGTACTTC. It specifies CASSTGTSVSYEQYF.

The V and J genes are TRBV19 and TRBJ1-5; D is perhaps TRBD1 (6 bases). CDR1 and CDR2 (germline): LNHDA, SQIVND (reference sequence). The CDR3 is 15 amino acids. Trimming left V 5 bases short and J 3 bases short, with 14 bases between. The CDR3 DNA sequence: TGTGCCAGTAGTCCTCAAACAGGGATCAATCAGCCCCAGCATTTT. Translated: CASSPQTGINQPQHF.

This clone was observed a handful of times. V gene TRBV4-2 combines with J gene TRBJ2-7; unclear D gene. V was clipped by 0 bases and J by 7 bases, with 16 bases between them. The germline gives CDR1 LGHNA, CDR2 YNFKEQ. The CDR3 sequence is 15 residues long. The CDR3 is CASSQDQWKSAEQYF. In nucleotides, the CDR3 is TGTGCCAGCAGCCAAGATCAGTGGAAGTCAGCGGAGCAGTACTTC.

The chain has TRBV7-9 and TRBJ1-1; TRBD1 matches at 10 bases. The CDR3 runs 17 residues. CDR1 and CDR2 (germline): SEHNR, FQNEAQ (reference sequence). V lost 6 bases and J lost 1; bases outside the gene matches: 11. This CDR3 is CASRPEDRGSGNTEAFF. The DNA for the CDR3 is TGTGCCAGCAGACCAGAGGACAGGGGGTCGGGGAACACTGAAGCTTTCTTT.

The chain uses TRBV6-1 and TRBJ2-7, with 8 bases matching TRBD2. CDR1 is MNHNS and CDR2 is SASEGT in the germline V gene. This CDR3 comprises 14 residues. The V and J ends lost 8 bases and 2 bases, in that order; junction bases with no gene match: 8. DNA for the CDR3: TGTGCCAGCGTTTTTGGGACTAGAGCCTACGAGCAGTACTTC. Translated, it gives CASVFGTRAYEQYF.

This chain joins TRBV4-1 and TRBJ2-1; D remains ambiguous. CDR1 and CDR2 from the germline V gene are MGHRA and YSYEKL. The CDR3 contains 17 residues. The germline V and J ends were trimmed by 4 bases and 0 bases, with 16 bases remaining between them. CDR3 coding DNA: TGCGCCAGCAGCCTCAAGACGGAAAAAGTCTCCTACAATGAGCAGTTCTTC. Encoded protein: CASSLKTEKVSYNEQFF.

The chain joins TRBV28 to TRBJ2-4, with no clear D. The CDR3 runs 14 residues. CDR1 and CDR2 (germline): MDHEN, SYDVKM. Trimming shortened V by 7 bases and J by 0 bases, and 10 bases separated the two germline ends. This chain's CDR3 is CASKWHLAKNIQYF. The CDR3 DNA follows: TGTGCCAGCAAATGGCATTTAGCCAAAAACATTCAGTACTTC.

V and J are TRBV6-5 and TRBJ2-2, with D uncertain. This CDR3 comprises 12 residues. Germline V gene data show CDR1 as MNHEY and CDR2 as SVGAGI. The V end lost 7 bases, the J end lost 7 bases, and 10 bases lay between the germline ends. This CDR3 is CASTTEYGELFF. CDR3 nucleotide sequence: TGTGCCAGCACGACGGAATACGGGGAGCTGTTTTTT.

This clone was detected a few times. The CDR3 sequence is CASSQWGTEAFF. The DNA of the CDR3 is TGTGCCAGCAGCCAATGGGGTACTGAAGCTTTCTTT. The chain is built from TRBV5-8 and TRBJ1-1, with unresolved D. The V end was cut by 4 bases, the J end by 5 bases, with 9 bases between. The CDR3 loop spans 12 amino acids. Germline CDR1 reads SGHTS; CDR2 reads YDEGEE.

This clone occurred a few times. The rearrangement joins TRBV7-6 to TRBJ2-7; TRBD2 is a possible D gene (6 bases). In germline, CDR1 is SGHVS, CDR2 FNYEAQ. The CDR3 has 13 residues. V lost 0 bases, J lost 5 bases, and 8 bases lay in between. DNA of the CDR3: TGTGCCAGCAGCTTAGCGGGCGGGAACGAGCAGTACTTC. Its translation is CASSLAGGNEQYF.

This clone was seen a few times. The chain carries TRBV6-5 and TRBJ2-7; 8 positions agree with TRBD1. Germline lookup yields CDR1 MNHEY and CDR2 SVGAGI. The junction had 7 bases not matched to a gene; V was cut back by 6 bases and J by 0 bases. The CDR3 spans 15 residues. The CDR3 here is CASSATGTGSYEQYF. CDR3 bases: TGTGCCAGCAGCGCTACCGGGACAGGCTCCTACGAGCAGTACTTC.

This clone came up once. The chain links TRBV19 to TRBJ2-2; TRBD2 is a possible D gene (6 bases). V was cut by 3 bases and J by 4 bases, with 21 bases left in between. This CDR3 has 18 residues. The germline V gene has CDR1 LNHDA and CDR2 SQIVND (reference sequence). The CDR3 loop reads CASSIPPRYSGVTGELFF. The CDR3 DNA reads TGTGCCAGTAGTATCCCCCCCCGGTATTCGGGAGTCACCGGGGAGCTGTTTTTT.

V usage is TRBV4-3 and J usage is TRBJ2-3; 10 bases are shared with TRBD2. Germline CDR1 reads LGHNA; CDR2 reads YSLEER. Unmatched junction bases numbered 11, after V lost 4 bases and J lost 4 bases. This CDR3 is built from 17 residues. The CDR3 coding sequence is TGCGCCAGCAGCCCTCGCCGGGCTAGCGGGAGCTCAGATACGCAGTATTTT. This encodes CASSPRRASGSSDTQYF.

V is TRBV30 and J is TRBJ1-5, with D possibly TRBD1 on 6 matching bases. Per germline, CDR1 GTSNPN and CDR2 SVGIG (reference sequence). The CDR3 is 13 residues long. Trimming removed 5 bases at V and 7 bases at J, with 15 bases between. The CDR3 sequence: CAWGYREGQPQHF. In DNA form, the CDR3 reads TGTGCCTGGGGTTACAGGGAGGGGCAGCCCCAGCATTTT.

This clone counts as medium-sized (0.01 to 0.1%). The chain is built from TRBV6-4 and TRBJ2-2; 7 bases are shared with TRBD1. The CDR3 contains 14 residues. V lost 4 bases, J lost 3 bases, and 2 bases stayed unmatched. Germline loops: CDR1 MRHNA, CDR2 SNTAGT. In DNA, the CDR3 is TGTGCCAGCAGTGGAGGGGGCGACACCGGGGAGCTGTTTTTT. Its protein product is CASSGGGDTGELFF.

This chain joins TRBV28 and TRBJ1-2, with 7 bases matching TRBD1. CDR3 length: 13 residues. CDR1 MDHEN and CDR2 SYDVKM come from the germline V gene. V shed 5 bases and J 8 bases; nucleotides not matched to a gene: 8. The CDR3: CASSPDRDWGYTF. CDR3 sequence (DNA): TGTGCCAGCAGTCCCGACAGGGACTGGGGCTACACCTTC.

This clone was recorded once. The V gene is TRBV19, the J gene TRBJ2-7; D is possibly TRBD1 (6 bases). This CDR3 spans 13 amino acids. V was clipped by 10 bases and J by 2 bases, with 15 bases between them. Looked up from germline, CDR1 is LNHDA and CDR2 is SQIVND (reference sequence). The CDR3 here is CATLTDRTYEQYF. The DNA for the CDR3 is TGTGCCACTTTGACAGACAGGACCTACGAGCAGTACTTC.

V is TRBV11-2 and J is TRBJ2-7, with 10 bases identical to TRBD1. Looked up from germline, CDR1 is SGHAT and CDR2 is FQNNGV. The CDR3 covers 16 residues. The ends lost 1 base at V and 6 bases at J; junction bases unmatched: 9. The CDR3 spells CASSLASSGTGVEQYF. CDR3 nucleotides: TGTGCCAGCAGCTTAGCGAGTTCCGGGACAGGGGTCGAGCAGTACTTC.

This chain uses TRBV4-1 with TRBJ2-5, with D hard to call. V was shortened by 1 base and J by 4 bases, with 10 bases between the two germline ends. The length of the CDR3 is 14 residues. CDR1 is MGHRA, CDR2 YSYEKL, per germline. CDR3 region: CASSQARLRETQYF. The CDR3 nucleotides read TGCGCCAGCAGCCAAGCTCGCCTTAGAGAGACCCAGTACTTC.

This CDR3 reads CASSERAPGRGELFF. CDR3 DNA: TGTGCCAGCAGTGAACGGGCGCCGGGAAGAGGGGAGCTGTTTTTT. The chain has TRBV2 and TRBJ2-2; perhaps TRBD2 as D (5 bases). Germline loops: CDR1 SNHLY, CDR2 FYNNEI. CDR3 size: 15 residues. V was trimmed by 2 bases and J by 8 bases, leaving 15 bases between them.

The J gene is TRBJ2-3, the V gene TRBV29-1; 10 bases line up with TRBD2. The V gene end was trimmed by 0 bases and the J gene end by 4 bases; junction bases not matched to a gene: 13. Germline V CDR1 and CDR2: SQVTM, ANQGSEA. The CDR3 consists of 18 residues. For the CDR3, the DNA is TGCAGCGTTGAAGACGGCGGGGGTAGCGGGAGGTTCGCAGATACGCAGTATTTT. Translation gives CSVEDGGGSGRFADTQYF.